The rows below give T cell receptor beta chains drawn from one sample of a study of early T cells in non-severe SARS-CoV-2 infection. TCRdb re-called the 5' RACE reads through MiXCR, storing one row per CDR3 protein. The table records approximately 45,000 distinct CDR3 sequences, around 5.7% of them present only once. The sample comprised whole blood. All receptors derive from an adult who was a healthcare worker with PCR-confirmed SARS-CoV-2 infection or an uninfected control (not recorded which). Each CDR3 is given with its conserved first and last residue. A D gene is named only where the DNA matches it firmly. Part of the rows lack a size; the others show once, few, many or a class for expanded clones.

>-|TRBJ1-5|TRBV19|few
TGTGCCAGTAGTAGCCGAGACTTTAGCAATCAGCCCCAGCATTTT
CASSSRDFSNQPQHF
>-|TRBJ2-5|TRBV20-1|-
TGCAGTGCTAGAGATTGGTGGGAAACCATGAGTCAGGAGACCCAGTACTTC
CSARDWWETMSQETQYF
>-|TRBJ2-1|TRBV29-1|many
TGCAGCGTTGAAGAAGCGGTCTGGCGAGGGAGCTCCAATGAGCAGTTCTTC
CSVEEAVWRGSSNEQFF
>TRBD1|TRBJ2-1|TRBV19|-
TGTGCCAGTAGTAGATCGACAGGGGATCCCTACAATGAGCAGTTCTTC
CASSRSTGDPYNEQFF
>-|TRBJ2-3|TRBV5-1|-
TGCGCCAGCAGCTCAGCGGCTAGCACAGATACGCAGTATTTT
CASSSAASTDTQYF
>-|TRBJ1-6|TRBV7-6|few
TGTGCCAGCAGCTTAAGGGTGGACAATTCACCCCTCCACTTT
CASSLRVDNSPLHF
>-|TRBJ2-3|TRBV12-3/TRBV12-4|many
TGTGCCAGCAGTTCACGAACAGGGACAGATACGCAGTATTTT
CASSSRTGTDTQYF
>-|TRBJ2-7|TRBV5-1|-
TGCGCCAGCAGCTTAGACCCCGCCTACGAGCAGTACTTC
CASSLDPAYEQYF
>-|TRBJ2-2|TRBV20-1|many
TGCAGTGCTAGAGCGGGTGAAGGGCCGAACACCGGGGAGCTGTTTTTT
CSARAGEGPNTGELFF
>-|TRBJ1-2|TRBV19|many
TGTGCCAGTAGTATAGAACTACAACCTAACTATGGCTACACCTTC
CASSIELQPNYGYTF
>-|TRBJ2-1|TRBV14|-
TGTGCCAGCAGCCAAGGGTGGACAGATTGGAATGAGCAGTTCTTC
CASSQGWTDWNEQFF
>TRBD2|TRBJ2-2|TRBV7-6|few
TGTGCCAGCAGCTTTGGAGCGGGGGGGCCAGGCACCGGGGAGCTGTTTTTT
CASSFGAGGPGTGELFF
>-|TRBJ2-3|TRBV29-1|-
TGCAGCGTTGTAAGGTCTACGCAGTATTTT
CSVVRSTQYF
>-|TRBJ2-5|TRBV30|many
TGTGCCTGGAGTGGCATGGGGACCCAGTACTTC
CAWSGMGTQYF
>TRBD1|TRBJ1-1|TRBV28|many
TGTGCCAGCAGTCTTCGGCCAGGGGGTGGTGAAGCTTTCTTT
CASSLRPGGGEAFF
>-|TRBJ1-4|TRBV6-1|many
TGTGCCAGCAGCACCAGGGGAAATGAAAAACTGTTTTTT
CASSTRGNEKLFF
>TRBD1|TRBJ1-6|TRBV3-1|many
TGTGCCAGCAGCCCCAGGGACAGGGGGTTGGTAACCCTCCACTTT
CASSPRDRGLVTLHF
>TRBD1|TRBJ2-2|TRBV4-3|many
TGCGCCAGCAGTTACGGGACAGGGGGGGTCCTCGGCACCGGGGAGCTGTTTTTT
CASSYGTGGVLGTGELFF
>-|TRBJ2-1|TRBV18|-
TGTGCCAGCTCCCCCTTCCGGGGGGCTTACAATGAGCAGTTCTTC
CASSPFRGAYNEQFF
>-|TRBJ2-3|TRBV9|many
TGTGCCAGCAGCCGACAGCATGATACGCAGTATTTT
CASSRQHDTQYF
>-|TRBJ2-7|TRBV12-3/TRBV12-4|few
TGTGCCAGCAGTTTTTCACATTCCTACGAGCAGTACTTC
CASSFSHSYEQYF
>-|TRBJ2-7|TRBV7-6|few
TGTGCCAGCAGCCCTACAGCTTACGAGCAGTACTTC
CASSPTAYEQYF
>-|TRBJ2-7|TRBV28|many
TGTGCCAGCAGCTCACAGGGCCACGAGCAGTACTTC
CASSSQGHEQYF
>-|TRBJ1-2|TRBV18|-
TGTGCCAGCTCACCAGACAGCCTGTATGGCTACACCTTC
CASSPDSLYGYTF
>TRBD1|TRBJ2-5|TRBV18|-
TGTGCCAGCTCACTTCTTCAGGGGGCGCAGGGAGAGACCCAGTACTTC
CASSLLQGAQGETQYF
>TRBD2|TRBJ2-5|TRBV28|-
TGTGCCAGCAGCCGGACTAGGGGAGGGTTAGAGACCCAGTACTTC
CASSRTRGGLETQYF